The TCR beta chain described here comes from a study of vaccination and CD4 T cells after COVID-19. This clonotype was found a few times. Its antigen is currently unknown. The Oncomine TCR Beta short-read assay was what sequenced the DNA obtained from cultured CD4+ T cells. TCRdb re-called the PCR reads through MiXCR, storing one row per CDR3 protein. The sample shows around 19,000 distinct CDR3 sequences, 29% of them seen only once. The V end was cut by 4 bases, the J end by 1 base, with 15 bases between. Germline CDR1 reads SNHLY; CDR2 reads FYNNEI. The CDR3 extends over 16 amino acids. Treatment in this sample: roughly 10-day PBMC culture with coronavirus spike peptide pools or control peptides (ViraFEST assay).

The genes are TRBV2 and TRBJ2-3; D gene unclear. This receptor was obtained from a human donor with COVID-19. The sequencing sample was made of cultured CD4+ T cells from blood. The CDR3 loop reads CASSGISTKRTDTQYF. DNA of the CDR3: TGTGCCAGCAGTGGAATCAGCACGAAACGCACAGATACGCAGTATTTT.